This entry is about one TCR beta chain. The target of this receptor is not known. No base-level quality is on record; no much larger clone is a single base apart. One collaborating source in Seattle enrolled patients while the patients were actively infected and followed the patients over time throughout the course of disease. Whole blood was collected in K2EDTA tubes by collaborating institutions according to the institutions' own protocols. Collaborator samples were shipped for TCRbeta analysis as frozen whole blood, isolated PBMCs, or DNA extracted from either sample type. The immunoSEQ Assay, a bias-controlled multiplex PCR, was used to amplify TCRbeta CDR3 regions from genomic DNA. The original pipeline was this. The number of nucleated cells in each sample was estimated by amplification of reference gene primers within the assay. To quantify the absolute abundance of each unique TCRbeta CDR3 rearrangement, sequence reads were collapsed and filtered. For each sample, productive Simpson clonality was calculated as the square root of Simpson's diversity index over productive rearrangements. Entries here come from immuneACCESS through TCRdb and include only in-frame sequences with V and J called. Some clones fail to appear in such tables; in the studies checked, an unresolved V gene covers under half of the shortfall, and the cause of the remainder is unknown. Clonal size and the V and J genes are those of that table, whereas D and trimming came from the DNA. A total of some 400,000 clones appear in this sample, 87% of them only once. The leading ten clones occupy 8.5% to 12% of the sample.

V sheds 6 bases and J sheds 7 bases, leaving 13 bases between their ends. For CDR1 and CDR2, the germline V gene lists SQVTM and ANQGSEA. The CDR3 goes from the cysteine to the phenylalanine over 12 residues. The CDR3 DNA has 36 bases and is translated from base 1. The record originates from a study of blood T cell repertoires in COVID-19 (dated by TCRdb to the early 2020s). Broadly, across the study: Samples from collaborators originated in the United States, Italy and Spain and spanned both the acute and convalescent phases of COVID-19. The repertoires were released in a freely available public database meant as a resource for research on the immune response to SARS-CoV-2. Where available, HLA class I and class II types were taken from metadata supplied by the sample provider and were not determined by assay-based typing. A de-identified subject ID, COVID-19 status, age in years and sex were almost always included in the sample metadata. Deeply sampled blood TCRbeta repertoires from subjects exposed to, actively infected with, or recovered from COVID-19 were included in the dataset. The prospective study material was composed of cDNA or gDNA derived from T cells, B-cell-depleted T cells, or PBMCs. The samples were drawn from two sources: the first 160 participants of the ongoing ImmuneRACE study, and 1,200 or so subjects contributed by 6 global collaborators.

The study at large found these results: How much clinical and demographic metadata was included differed by source and by participant, and the metadata was provided uncurated.

This chain joins TRBV29-1 to TRBJ2-1; the D gene is perhaps TRBD2, on 6 matching bases. The TCR comes from a woman aged 30 to 39 with COVID-19, enrolled during active disease. The sample was peripheral blood. This receptor carries the CDR3 CSVAGLRNEQFF. The sequence in DNA is TGCAGCGTCGCGGGACTTCGGAATGAGCAGTTCTTC.